The sequence of this T cell receptor beta chain was determined in a study of T cell repertoires in cytomegalovirus infection (dated by TCRdb to between 2019 and 2020). Looking at the study overall: Peptide stimulations targeted recently identified HLA-C-restricted CMV epitopes, whose presentation resists viral immunomodulation, together with well-studied HLA-B-restricted epitopes. Donor HLA type was relevant to the analysis, because carriage of CMV infection together with the matching HLA type was indicated by public TCR beta signatures. Broader findings and caveats from the paper: The ex vivo response was dominated by HLA-C-restricted CMV-specific TCR beta clonotypes, which also provided the single most frequent clonotype in two of eight donors. Carriers of CMV infection plus the relevant HLA type were discriminated by the cumulative frequency of public TCR beta family members in the study cohort and in an independent 352-donor cohort.

For sequencing, an Illumina HiSeq 1500 was employed. TCRdb trimmed public reads at Q25 via fastp, called clones via MiXCR and kept in-frame beta chains. Entries are consolidated by CDR3 protein sequence, retaining the most common genes and DNA. For this sample the table gives hundreds of thousands of distinct CDR3 sequences, of which around a third were detected only once. The ten biggest clones cover around an eighth of the sample. The CDR3 goes from the cysteine to the phenylalanine over 15 residues. The kept DNA is CDR3 alone, 45 bases in frame from the first base. Cut back by 1 base and 2 bases, the V and J ends lie 11 bases apart. In the germline V gene, CDR1 corresponds to MGHDK and CDR2 to SYGVNS. A note on this clonotype: Its cognate antigen has yet to be identified. Per-base qualities were not stored, and no clone one base away is much larger.

The intended sense of this specimen's treatment or condition label: in vitro stimulation with specific CMV peptide epitopes to enrich CMV-specific T cells. Sequenced here: cultured CD8+ T cells from PBMCs, sampled from culture after CMV antigen stimulation. The rearrangement combines TRBV25-1 with TRBJ1-1, with no confidently assigned D gene. The receptor's source is a human donor in good health (CMV status not recorded). Some clones in this sample may be carry-over from other donors' samples. The CDR3 region reads CASSEFDGTNTEAFF. At the DNA level, the sequence is TGTGCCAGCAGTGAATTTGATGGCACAAACACTGAAGCTTTCTTT.